The next 24 T cell receptor beta chains were all read from a single sample in a study of CD8+CD57+ T cells in acquired aplastic anemia. Investigators profiled TCR beta VDJ and CDR3 from genomic DNA template. Via MiXCR, TCRdb re-called the reads, giving one row per CDR3 protein. The sample includes around 160,000 distinct CDR3 sequences, around 48% of them seen just once. The patients chosen for sequencing had shown expansion of CD8+CD57+ cells (detected by flow cytometry). The sample taken for sequencing was sorted CD4+, CD8+, or CD8+CD57+ T cells (not recorded which) from PBMCs. These receptors originate from a human donor with aplastic anemia.

V usage is TRBV7-3 and J usage is TRBJ1-6; 7 bases are shared with TRBD1. Germline CDR1 and CDR2: SGHTA and FQGTGA. CDR3 length: 16 amino acids. V lost 3 bases, J lost 7 bases, and 9 bases stayed unmatched. CDR3 region: CASSFSPGTANSPLHF. For the CDR3, the DNA is TGTGCCAGCAGCTTTTCTCCCGGGACAGCAAATTCACCCCTCCACTTT.

J is TRBJ1-5 and V is TRBV10-3, with 8 bases lining up with TRBD1. The germline gives CDR1 ENHRY, CDR2 SYGVKD. This CDR3 has 15 residues. The V segment lost 5 bases and the J segment 0 bases; nucleotides outside the gene matches: 3. CDR3 sequence: CAISRQGSSNQPQHF. CDR3 DNA sequence: TGTGCCATCAGTCGACAGGGGTCTAGCAATCAGCCCCAGCATTTT.

V and J are TRBV24-1 and TRBJ2-1; TRBD1 is a possible D gene (6 bases). The V end lost 5 bases, the J end lost 2 bases, and 9 bases lay between the germline ends. In germline, CDR1 is KGHDR, CDR2 SFDVKD. The CDR3 has 14 residues. The CDR3 sequence is CATSASGAYNEQFF. The CDR3 bases are TGTGCCACCAGTGCTTCAGGGGCCTACAATGAGCAGTTCTTC.

The CDR3 DNA is TGTGCCAGCAGTAGGGCCGGGACAGGGAACAATCAGCCCCAGCATTTT. Translated: CASSRAGTGNNQPQHF. The J gene is TRBJ1-5, the V gene TRBV6-2 or TRBV6-3; 9 bases agree with TRBD1. The CDR3 covers 16 residues. CDR1 MNHEY and CDR2 SVGEGT come from the germline V gene. After removal of 5 bases from V and 3 bases from J, the junction contained 8 bases not matched to a gene.

This clonotype was found many times. The rearrangement links TRBV5-4 to TRBJ1-4, with 7 bases lining up with TRBD1. The V and J ends lost 5 bases and 8 bases, in that order; junction bases with no gene match: 9. This CDR3 is built from 14 residues. Germline V gene sequence: CDR1 SGHNT, CDR2 YYREEE (reference sequence). The CDR3 sequence is CASSRTGEREKLFF. The CDR3 DNA sequence: TGTGCCAGCAGTCGAACAGGGGAAAGGGAAAAACTGTTTTTT. Full variable domain (rest looked up from reference TRBV5-4 and TRBJ1-4): ETGVTQSPTHLIKTRGQQVTLRCSSQSGHNTVSWYQQALGQGPQFIFQYYREEENGRGNFPPRFSGLQFPNYSSELNVNALELDDSALYLCASSRTGEREKLFFGSGTQLSVL.

The rearrangement joins TRBV29-1 to TRBJ2-1, with D possibly TRBD2 on 6 matching bases. V lost 1 base and J 4 bases, leaving 11 bases between the germline ends. Germline loops: CDR1 SQVTM, CDR2 ANQGSEA. The CDR3 spans 14 residues. As DNA, the CDR3 is TGCAGCGTTGAAGGGGGGGAACTTTACAATGAGCAGTTCTTC. Its protein product is CSVEGGELYNEQFF.

This clonotype was counted many times. V usage is TRBV2 and J usage is TRBJ1-2; no clear D gene. The V gene's germline CDR1 is SNHLY and CDR2 FYNNEI. Trimming pared 5 bases from V and 8 bases from J, leaving 18 bases between. The CDR3 covers 14 residues. CDR3 nucleotide sequence: TGTGCCAGCAGTCTCTTAAGAAAGAATGGGGGCTACACCTTC. This sequence encodes CASSLLRKNGGYTF.

The chain has TRBV20-1 and TRBJ2-2; perhaps D is TRBD1 or TRBD2 (5 bases each). V was cut by 4 bases and J by 1 base, with 7 bases left in between. Germline V gene lookup returns CDR1 DFQATT and CDR2 SNEGSKA (reference sequence). The CDR3 has 13 amino acids. DNA of the CDR3: TGCAGTGCTAATGGGGGGAACACCGGGGAGCTGTTTTTT. The encoded protein is CSANGGNTGELFF.

The gene calls are TRBV20-1 and TRBJ2-1; 8 bases agree with TRBD1. J lost 8 bases, V lost 3 bases, and 6 bases had no gene match. CDR3 length: 13 amino acids. CDR1 is DFQATT and CDR2 is SNEGSKA in the germline V gene (reference sequence). In DNA, the CDR3 is TGCAGTGCTAGGGACAGGGACAACTATGAGCAGTTCTTC. This encodes CSARDRDNYEQFF.

This clonotype was observed at least ten times. CDR3 residues: CASSLREFEAFF. CDR3 DNA: TGTGCCAGCAGTCTCAGGGAATTTGAAGCTTTCTTT. This chain joins TRBV12-3 or TRBV12-4 and TRBJ1-1; D perhaps matches TRBD1 (5 bases). This CDR3 is 12 amino acids long. V was clipped by 5 bases and J by 7 bases, with 11 bases between them.

The rearrangement uses TRBV5-1 and TRBJ1-1; 7 nucleotides match TRBD1. CDR3 size: 14 residues. Per the germline V gene, CDR1 is SGHRS and CDR2 is YFSETQ. J was trimmed by 4 bases and V by 2 bases; bases with no gene match: 5. CDR3 amino acids: CASSFTGEATEAFF. DNA of the CDR3: TGCGCCAGCAGCTTTACAGGGGAGGCCACTGAAGCTTTCTTT.

This sequence joins TRBV10-3 and TRBJ1-2; D is unresolved. The germline CDR1 and CDR2 sequences are ENHRY and SYGVKD. The CDR3 totals 12 residues. V lost 7 bases and J lost 4, with 10 bases in between. The DNA of the CDR3 is TGTGCCATCATGCGGGGTATCTATGGCTACACCTTC. Protein product: CAIMRGIYGYTF.

The rearrangement uses TRBV29-1 and TRBJ1-1; TRBD1 aligns across 9 bases. This CDR3 is 13 amino acids long. Germline CDR1 reads SQVTM; CDR2 reads ANQGSEA. The J segment lost 1 base and the V segment lost 8 bases, leaving 5 bases of the junction unmatched. Here the CDR3 DNA reads TGCAGCTTGACAGGGGGATCGAACACTGAAGCTTTCTTT. Residues: CSLTGGSNTEAFF.

This clonotype was seen only once. The V call is TRBV28, the J call TRBJ2-2; D is possibly TRBD1 or TRBD2 (5 bases each). Trimming removed 8 bases from V and 5 bases from J, with 24 bases in between. The CDR3 extends over 17 amino acids. Germline CDR1 is MDHEN and CDR2 is SYDVKM. The CDR3 nucleotides read TGTGCCAGCCTTAAGAGTAGGGGACCTCAACGAACCGGGGAGCTGTTTTTT. It codes for CASLKSRGPQRTGELFF.

This clonotype has at least ten counts. This chain links TRBV24-1 with TRBJ1-2; D might be TRBD1 (5 bases). This CDR3 is 13 amino acids long. V was cut by 3 bases and J by 7 bases, with 11 bases left in between. The germline CDR1 and CDR2 sequences are KGHDR and SFDVKD. The CDR3 sequence is CATSDHQGRGYTF. The CDR3 DNA reads as TGTGCCACCAGTGATCACCAGGGTCGTGGCTACACCTTC.

There are many counts of this clonotype. The rearrangement uses TRBV7-2 and TRBJ2-7; D not resolved. The V end was cut by 5 bases, the J end by 6 bases, with 17 bases between. Germline V gene data show CDR1 as SGHTA and CDR2 as FQGNSA. This CDR3 has 14 residues. The CDR3 loop reads CASSDSFSRTEQYF. The CDR3 bases are TGTGCCAGCAGCGACTCCTTTAGTCGAACCGAGCAGTACTTC.

This clonotype was seen many times. The chain recombines TRBV12-3 or TRBV12-4 with TRBJ2-2; no firm D call. The CDR3 extends over 12 amino acids. V was shortened by 3 bases and J by 6 bases, with 5 bases between the two germline ends. The CDR3 region is CASSFGAGELFF. DNA of the CDR3: TGTGCCAGCAGTTTTGGGGCCGGGGAGCTGTTTTTT.

The chain recombines TRBV10-3 with TRBJ1-2; no clear D gene. The CDR3 covers 12 residues. The germline CDR1 and CDR2 sequences are ENHRY and SYGVKD. V lost 10 bases to trimming and J lost 4 bases, with 13 bases between them. The CDR3: CATQQSSYGYTF. The CDR3 nucleotides are TGTGCCACCCAGCAGTCTTCCTATGGCTACACCTTC.

This clonotype was counted ten times or more. V gene TRBV14 combines with J gene TRBJ2-7, with D perhaps TRBD1 (6 bases). Trimming took 3 bases from V and 3 from J, leaving 24 bases between them. This CDR3 has 18 residues. Looked up from germline, CDR1 is SGHDN and CDR2 is FVKESK. CDR3 sequence: CASSQKGRGLTKYYEQYF. The CDR3 DNA reads as TGTGCCAGCAGCCAGAAAGGCAGGGGCCTAACCAAATACTACGAGCAGTACTTC. Supplemented by reference TRBV14 and TRBJ2-7, the full variable domain reads EAGVTQFPSHSVIEKGQTVTLRCDPISGHDNLYWYRRVMGKEIKFLLHFVKESKQDESGMPNNRFLAERTGGTYSTLKVQPAELEDSGVYFCASSQKGRGLTKYYEQYFGPGTRLTVT.

This sequence joins TRBV20-1 and TRBJ1-1, with 9 bases aligning to TRBD1. The CDR3 is 13 residues long. J gave up 3 bases and V 3 bases, and 2 bases lay outside the gene matches. Germline lookup yields CDR1 DFQATT and CDR2 SNEGSKA (reference sequence). The CDR3 loop is CSASGDRDTEAFF. CDR3 DNA: TGCAGTGCTAGTGGGGACAGGGACACTGAAGCTTTCTTT.

This clonotype has ten or more counts. The rearrangement links TRBV29-1 to TRBJ2-7; TRBD1 matches 9 bases. V dropped 7 bases and J dropped 2; count of bases not matched to a gene: 6. The CDR3 consists of 13 residues. Per the germline V gene, CDR1 is SQVTM and CDR2 is ANQGSEA. DNA of the CDR3: TGCAGCGCACGACGGACAGGGGCCTACGAGCAGTACTTC. Its protein is CSARRTGAYEQYF.

This sequence joins TRBV19 and TRBJ2-1, with a weak D call TRBD2 (6 bases). V was pared by 3 bases and J by 3 bases, with 18 bases between. Germline V CDR1 and CDR2: LNHDA, SQIVND (reference sequence). This CDR3 contains 17 residues. This chain's CDR3 is CASSIGGVGGIYNEQFF. The CDR3 DNA reads as TGTGCCAGTAGTATTGGTGGGGTCGGCGGGATCTACAATGAGCAGTTCTTC. Drawing the rest from reference TRBV19 and TRBJ2-1, the complete variable domain is DGGITQSPKYLFRKEGQNVTLSCEQNLNHDAMYWYRQDPGQGLRLIYYSQIVNDFQKGDIAEGYSVSREKKESFPLTVTSAQKNPTAFYLCASSIGGVGGIYNEQFFGPGTRLTVL.

About this clonotype: A junction end diverges from the germline sequence, so it may reflect a read error. The chain employs TRBV15 and TRBJ2-1, with D uncertain. The germline gives CDR1 LNHNV, CDR2 YYDKDF (reference sequence). There are 13 residues in the CDR3. CDR3 nucleotide sequence: TGTGCCGCCAGCAGAGATCCGGCCAATGAGCAGTTCTTC. As protein: CAASRDPANEQFF.

This clonotype was seen repeatedly, ten times or more. The V and J genes are TRBV6-6 and TRBJ2-7, with D possibly TRBD2 on 5 matching bases. V gave up 6 bases and J gave up 3 bases, with 15 bases separating them. Germline V gene sequence: CDR1 MNHNY, CDR2 SVGAGI (reference sequence). The CDR3 extends over 14 amino acids. Here the CDR3 reads CASSPPGLYYEQYF. CDR3 sequence (DNA): TGTGCCAGCAGCCCACCCGGACTGTACTACGAGCAGTACTTC.